This record covers a single T cell receptor (beta chain). Its antigen is unknown. As for treatment: roughly 18 received Ad26.COV2.S at low or high dose, single or two shots; 5 received placebo; per-sample allocation not given. Day 63 following the first vaccine or placebo injection was when the samples were taken. Only in-frame clones appear in the TCRdb table, and some are missing; sequencing was by immunoSEQ multiplex PCR. The sample records about 320,000 clones, roughly 84% being singletons. This entry comes from a study of Ad26.COV2.S vaccination and SARS-CoV-2 variants. Overall study context: Ad26.COV2.S shots went into the muscle once or twice, 56 days apart.

Regarding the study as a whole: Individuals receiving vaccine had higher spike-specific TCR breadth than placebo recipients did. Measurements of TCR breadth and depth may have given underestimates of the total T cell responses.

The CDR3 is 15 amino acids. With V trimmed by 4 bases and J by 4 bases, 5 bases remained unmatched. The germline V gene encodes CDR1 SGHTA and CDR2 FQGNSA. The chain employs TRBV7-2 and TRBJ2-5, with 11 bases matching TRBD1. The clonotype originates from a person aged 18-65 years who received the Ad26.COV2.S COVID-19 vaccine or a placebo. The specimen was peripheral blood, collected in a trial of Ad26.COV2.S vaccine versus placebo. In DNA, the CDR3 is TGTGCCAGCAGCTGGCGGGACAGGGGGAGAGAGACCCAGTACTTC. Translation gives CASSWRDRGRETQYF.